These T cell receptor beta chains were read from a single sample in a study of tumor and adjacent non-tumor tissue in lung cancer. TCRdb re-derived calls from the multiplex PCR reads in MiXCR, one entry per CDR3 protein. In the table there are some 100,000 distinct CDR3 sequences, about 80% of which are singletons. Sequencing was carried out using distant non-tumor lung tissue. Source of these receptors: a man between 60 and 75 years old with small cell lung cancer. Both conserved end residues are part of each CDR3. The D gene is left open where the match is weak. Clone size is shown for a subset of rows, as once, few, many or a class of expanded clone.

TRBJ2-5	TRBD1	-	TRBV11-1	CASSLDDLRTGRETQYF	TGTGCCAGTAGCTTAGACGACCTCAGGACAGGGCGAGAGACCCAGTACTTC
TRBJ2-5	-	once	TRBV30	CAWSSEDRGAQYF	TGTGCCTGGAGCTCTGAGGACCGGGGGGCCCAATACTTC
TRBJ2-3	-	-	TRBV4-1	CASSPQVRDTQYF	TGTGCCAGCAGCCCGCAGGTTCGGGATACGCAGTATTTT
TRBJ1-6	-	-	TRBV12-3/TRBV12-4	CASSYPDRPNTPIHF	TGTGCCAGCAGTTATCCAGACAGGCCCAATACACCCATCCACTTT
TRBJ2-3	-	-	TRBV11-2	CGSSPFVRTDMQYF	TGTGGCAGCAGCCCTTTTGTCCGCACAGATATGCAGTATTTT
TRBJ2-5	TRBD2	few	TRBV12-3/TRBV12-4	CASSLMGREETQYF	TGTGCCAGCAGTTTAATGGGGAGGGAAGAAACCCAGTACTTC
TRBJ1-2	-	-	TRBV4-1	CASSQHGNYGYTF	TGCGCTAGTAGCCAACATGGGAACTATGGCTACACCTTC
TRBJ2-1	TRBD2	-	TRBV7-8	CTSSSSGRAGGYEQFF	TGTACCAGCAGCTCGAGCGGGAGGGCCGGGGGCTATGAGCAGTTCTTC
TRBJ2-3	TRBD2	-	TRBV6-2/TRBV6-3	CASNYSVRGSAEDTQYF	TGTGCCAGCAATTACTCTGTGCGCGGGAGTGCCGAAGATACGCAGTATTTT
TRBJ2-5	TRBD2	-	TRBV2	CASMTSGSFQETQYF	TGTGCCAGCATGACTAGCGGGAGTTTCCAAGAGACCCAGTACTTC